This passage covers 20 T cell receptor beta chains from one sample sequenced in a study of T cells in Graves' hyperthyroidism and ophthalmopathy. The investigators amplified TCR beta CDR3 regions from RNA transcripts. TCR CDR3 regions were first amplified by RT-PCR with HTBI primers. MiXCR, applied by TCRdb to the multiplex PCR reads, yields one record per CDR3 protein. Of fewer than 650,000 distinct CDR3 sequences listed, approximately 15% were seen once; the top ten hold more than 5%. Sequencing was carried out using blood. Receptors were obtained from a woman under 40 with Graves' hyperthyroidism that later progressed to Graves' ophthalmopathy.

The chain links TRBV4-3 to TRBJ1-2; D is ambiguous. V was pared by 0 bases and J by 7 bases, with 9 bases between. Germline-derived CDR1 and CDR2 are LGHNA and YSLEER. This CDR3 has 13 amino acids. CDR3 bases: TGCGCCAGCAGCCAAGAGAACGCACCTGGCTACACCTTC. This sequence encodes CASSQENAPGYTF.

CDR3 region: CASSTPSTGWGPSTDTQYF. The CDR3 DNA reads as TGTGCCAGCAGCACCCCCTCAACTGGCTGGGGGCCTAGCACAGATACGCAGTATTTT. The chain uses TRBV9 and TRBJ2-3; possibly TRBD1 for D (6 bases). Germline CDR1 is SGDLS and CDR2 is YYNGEE. The ends were cut back, 4 bases at V and 0 bases at J, with 24 bases in the middle. CDR3 size: 19 residues.

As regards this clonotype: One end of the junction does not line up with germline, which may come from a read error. The CDR3 coding sequence is TGTGCCAGCAGTCGTACCTACGAGCACTACTTC. Its protein product is CASSRTYEHYF. V and J are TRBV3-1 and TRBJ2-7; D gene ambiguous. The germline V gene has CDR1 LGHDT and CDR2 YNNKEL (reference sequence). The CDR3 length is 11 residues.

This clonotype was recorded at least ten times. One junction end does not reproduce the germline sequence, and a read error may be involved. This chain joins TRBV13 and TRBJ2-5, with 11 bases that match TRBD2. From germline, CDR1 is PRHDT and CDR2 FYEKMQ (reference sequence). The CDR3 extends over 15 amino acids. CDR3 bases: TGTGCCAGCACCTTAGCGGGAGGGAGAAGCGAGACCCAGTACTTC. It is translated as CASTLAGGRSETQYF.

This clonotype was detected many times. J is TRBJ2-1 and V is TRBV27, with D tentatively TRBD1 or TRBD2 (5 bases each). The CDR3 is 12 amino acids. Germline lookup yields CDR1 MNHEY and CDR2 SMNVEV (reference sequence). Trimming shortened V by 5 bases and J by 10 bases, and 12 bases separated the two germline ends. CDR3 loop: CASSGGRLEQFF. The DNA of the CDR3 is TGTGCCAGCAGTGGGGGTAGGCTAGAGCAGTTCTTC.

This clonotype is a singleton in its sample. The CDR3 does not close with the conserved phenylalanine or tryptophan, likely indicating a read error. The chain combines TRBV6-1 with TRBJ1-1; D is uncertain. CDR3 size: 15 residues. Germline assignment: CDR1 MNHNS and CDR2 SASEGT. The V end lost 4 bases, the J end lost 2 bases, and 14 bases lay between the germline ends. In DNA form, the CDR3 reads TGTGCCAGCAGTGCCCTGGGGAGAGGTAACACTGAAGCTTTCGTT. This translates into CASSALGRGNTEAFV.

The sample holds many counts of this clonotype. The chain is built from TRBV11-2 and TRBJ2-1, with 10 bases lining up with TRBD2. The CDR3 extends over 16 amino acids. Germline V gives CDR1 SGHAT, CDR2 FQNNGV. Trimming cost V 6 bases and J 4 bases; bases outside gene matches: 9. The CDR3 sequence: CASRPLAGGAYNEQFF. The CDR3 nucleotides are TGTGCCAGCAGACCCTTAGCGGGAGGAGCTTACAATGAGCAGTTCTTC.

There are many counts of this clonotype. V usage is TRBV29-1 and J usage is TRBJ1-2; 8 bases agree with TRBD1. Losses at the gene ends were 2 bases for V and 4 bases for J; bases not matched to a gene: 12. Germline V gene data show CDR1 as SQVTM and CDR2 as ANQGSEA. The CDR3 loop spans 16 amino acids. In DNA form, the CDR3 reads TGCAGCGTTGAAATGCTAGGGACAGGAGAAATCTATGGCTACACCTTC. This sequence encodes CSVEMLGTGEIYGYTF.

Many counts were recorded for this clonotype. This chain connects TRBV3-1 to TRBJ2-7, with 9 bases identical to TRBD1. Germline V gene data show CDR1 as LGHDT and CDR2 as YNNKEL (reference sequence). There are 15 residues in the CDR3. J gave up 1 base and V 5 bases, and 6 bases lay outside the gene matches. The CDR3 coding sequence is TGTGCCAGCAGCTTAACAGGGGGCGGATCCTACGAGCAGTACTTC. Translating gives CASSLTGGGSYEQYF.

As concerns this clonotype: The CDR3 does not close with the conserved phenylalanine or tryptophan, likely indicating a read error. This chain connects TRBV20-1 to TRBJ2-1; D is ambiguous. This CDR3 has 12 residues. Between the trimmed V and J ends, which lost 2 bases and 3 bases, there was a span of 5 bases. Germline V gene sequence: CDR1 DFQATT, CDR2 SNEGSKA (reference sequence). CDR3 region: CSARLFYNEQFS. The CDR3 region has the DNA TGCAGTGCTAGACTATTCTACAATGAGCAGTTCTCC.

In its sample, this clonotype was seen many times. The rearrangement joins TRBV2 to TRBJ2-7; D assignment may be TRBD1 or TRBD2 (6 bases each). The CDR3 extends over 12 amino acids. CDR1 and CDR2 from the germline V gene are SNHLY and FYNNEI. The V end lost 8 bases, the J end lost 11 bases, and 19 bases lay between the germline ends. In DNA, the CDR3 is TGTGCCAGCGAGTTTCAACAGGGACTGGAGTACTTC. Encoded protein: CASEFQQGLEYF.

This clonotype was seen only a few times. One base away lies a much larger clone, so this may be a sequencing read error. The CDR3 here is CSARALTGYTF. The CDR3 DNA is TGCAGTGCTAGAGCGTTGACCGGCTACACCTTC. The chain recombines TRBV20-1 with TRBJ1-2; D remains ambiguous. V was clipped by 1 base and J by 8 bases, with 8 bases between them. CDR1 and CDR2 (germline): DFQATT, SNEGSKA (reference sequence). The CDR3 is made up of 11 amino acids.

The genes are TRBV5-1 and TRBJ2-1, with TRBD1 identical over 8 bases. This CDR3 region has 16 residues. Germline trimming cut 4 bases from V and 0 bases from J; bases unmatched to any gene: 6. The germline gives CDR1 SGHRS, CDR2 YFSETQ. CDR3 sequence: CASSHRQGSSYNEQFF. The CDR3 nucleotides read TGCGCCAGCAGCCACCGACAGGGGTCCTCCTACAATGAGCAGTTCTTC.

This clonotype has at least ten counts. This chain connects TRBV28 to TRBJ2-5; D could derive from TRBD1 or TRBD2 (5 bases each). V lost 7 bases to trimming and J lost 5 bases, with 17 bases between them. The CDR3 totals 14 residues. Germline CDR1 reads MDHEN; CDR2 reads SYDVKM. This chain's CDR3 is CASTQRGFTETQYF. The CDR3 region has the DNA TGTGCCAGCACTCAGAGGGGTTTCACGGAGACCCAGTACTTC.

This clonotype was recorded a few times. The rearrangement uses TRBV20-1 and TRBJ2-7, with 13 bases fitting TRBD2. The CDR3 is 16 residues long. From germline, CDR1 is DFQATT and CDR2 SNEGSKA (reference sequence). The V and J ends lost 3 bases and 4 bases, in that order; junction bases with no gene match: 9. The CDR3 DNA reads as TGCAGTGCTAGGGGAGGACTAGCGGGAGTCCGTTACGAGCAGTACTTC. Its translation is CSARGGLAGVRYEQYF.

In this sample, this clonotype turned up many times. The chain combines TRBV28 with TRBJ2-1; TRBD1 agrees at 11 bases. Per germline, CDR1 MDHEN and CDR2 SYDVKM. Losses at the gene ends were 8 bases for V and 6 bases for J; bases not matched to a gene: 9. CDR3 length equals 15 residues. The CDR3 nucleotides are TGTGCCAGCGGGTCCGGGACAGGGGGTAGCAATGAGCAGTTCTTC. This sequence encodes CASGSGTGGSNEQFF.

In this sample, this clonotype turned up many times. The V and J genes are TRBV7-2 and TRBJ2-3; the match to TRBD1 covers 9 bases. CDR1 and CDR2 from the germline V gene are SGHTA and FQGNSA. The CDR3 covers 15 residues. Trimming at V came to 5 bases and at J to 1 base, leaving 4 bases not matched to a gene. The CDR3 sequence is CASSRDRAGTDTQYF. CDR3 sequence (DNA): TGTGCCAGCAGCAGGGACAGGGCGGGCACAGATACGCAGTATTTT.

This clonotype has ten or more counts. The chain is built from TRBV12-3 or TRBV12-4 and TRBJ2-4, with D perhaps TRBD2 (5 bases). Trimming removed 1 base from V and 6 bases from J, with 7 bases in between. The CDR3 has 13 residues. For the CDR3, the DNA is TGTGCCAGCAGTTTAGGCGAGGGAAACATTCAGTACTTC. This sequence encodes CASSLGEGNIQYF.

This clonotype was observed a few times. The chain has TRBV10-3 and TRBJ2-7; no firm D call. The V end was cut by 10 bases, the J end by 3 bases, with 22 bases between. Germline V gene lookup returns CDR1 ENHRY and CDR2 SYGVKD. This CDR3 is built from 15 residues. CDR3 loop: CATSNGSPGDYEQYF. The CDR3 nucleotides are TGTGCCACCAGCAATGGCAGCCCTGGGGACTACGAGCAGTACTTC.

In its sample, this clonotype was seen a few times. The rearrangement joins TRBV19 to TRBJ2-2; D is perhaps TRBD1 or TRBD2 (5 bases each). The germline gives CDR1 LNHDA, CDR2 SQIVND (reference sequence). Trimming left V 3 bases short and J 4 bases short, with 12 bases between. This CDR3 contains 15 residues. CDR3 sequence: CASSIVGEPTGELFF. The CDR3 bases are TGTGCCAGTAGTATTGTGGGGGAGCCCACCGGGGAGCTGTTTTTT. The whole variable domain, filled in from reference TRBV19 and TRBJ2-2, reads DGGITQSPKYLFRKEGQNVTLSCEQNLNHDAMYWYRQDPGQGLRLIYYSQIVNDFQKGDIAEGYSVSREKKESFPLTVTSAQKNPTAFYLCASSIVGEPTGELFFGEGSRLTVL.